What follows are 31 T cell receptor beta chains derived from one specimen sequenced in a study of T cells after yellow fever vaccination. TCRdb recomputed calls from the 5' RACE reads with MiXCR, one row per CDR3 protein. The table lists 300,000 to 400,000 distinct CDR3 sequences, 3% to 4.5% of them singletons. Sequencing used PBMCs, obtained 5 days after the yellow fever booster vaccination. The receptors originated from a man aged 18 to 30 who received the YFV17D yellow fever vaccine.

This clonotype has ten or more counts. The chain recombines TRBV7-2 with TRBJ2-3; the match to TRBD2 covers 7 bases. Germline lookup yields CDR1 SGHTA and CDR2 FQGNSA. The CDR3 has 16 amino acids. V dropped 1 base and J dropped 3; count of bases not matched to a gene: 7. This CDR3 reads CASSLGNSGRTDTQYF. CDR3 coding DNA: TGTGCCAGCAGCTTAGGTAATAGCGGGCGGACAGATACGCAGTATTTT.

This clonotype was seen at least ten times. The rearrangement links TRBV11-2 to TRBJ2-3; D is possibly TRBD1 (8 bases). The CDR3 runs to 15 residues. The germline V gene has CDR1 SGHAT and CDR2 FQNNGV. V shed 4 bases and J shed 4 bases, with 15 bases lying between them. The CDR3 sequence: CASSSYRGRADTQYF. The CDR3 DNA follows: TGTGCCAGCAGCTCCTACAGGGGGAGGGCAGATACGCAGTATTTT.

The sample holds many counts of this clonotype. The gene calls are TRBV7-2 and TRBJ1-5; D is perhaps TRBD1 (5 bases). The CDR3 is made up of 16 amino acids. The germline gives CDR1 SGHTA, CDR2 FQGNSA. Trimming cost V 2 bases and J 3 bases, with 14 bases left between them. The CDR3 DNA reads TGTGCCAGCAGCTTAATGTCAGGGCCCGCCAATCAGCCCCAGCATTTT. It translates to CASSLMSGPANQPQHF.

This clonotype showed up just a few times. CDR3 sequence (DNA): TGCACCGTGACCCCCGAAATCACAGATACGCAGTATTTT. Translation: CTVTPEITDTQYF. The chain combines TRBV20-1 with TRBJ2-3, with D unresolved. CDR1 and CDR2 (germline): DFQATT, SNEGSKA (reference sequence). This CDR3 contains 13 residues.

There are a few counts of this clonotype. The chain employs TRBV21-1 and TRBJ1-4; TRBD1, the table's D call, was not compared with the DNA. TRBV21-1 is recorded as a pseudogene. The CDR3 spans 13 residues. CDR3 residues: CASFWDRNEKLFF. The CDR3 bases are TGTGCCAGCTTTTGGGACAGAAATGAAAAACTGTTTTTT.

CDR3 in DNA: TGCGCCAGCAGCCAAGGGGACCGGGGCTTCGGGACCCAGTACTTC. Translating it yields CASSQGDRGFGTQYF. The rearrangement joins TRBV4-3 to TRBJ2-5; D tentatively reads TRBD1 or TRBD2 (5 bases each). This CDR3 is built from 15 residues. Germline CDR1 reads LGHNA; CDR2 reads YSLEER. V was pared by 1 base and J by 7 bases, with 16 bases between.

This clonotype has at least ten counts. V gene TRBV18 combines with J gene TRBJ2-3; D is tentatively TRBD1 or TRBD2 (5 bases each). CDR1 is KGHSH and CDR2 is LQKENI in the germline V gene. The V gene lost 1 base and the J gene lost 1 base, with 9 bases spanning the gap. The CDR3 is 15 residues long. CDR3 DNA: TGTGCCAGCTCACCACGGGGGTACGGCACAGATACGCAGTATTTT. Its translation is CASSPRGYGTDTQYF.

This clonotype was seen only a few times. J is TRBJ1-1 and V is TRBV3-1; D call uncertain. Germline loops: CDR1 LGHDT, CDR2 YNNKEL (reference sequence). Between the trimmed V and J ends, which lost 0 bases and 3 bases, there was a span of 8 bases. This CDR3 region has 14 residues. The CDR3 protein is CASSQDYRDTEAFF. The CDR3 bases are TGTGCCAGCAGCCAAGACTATAGGGACACTGAAGCTTTCTTT.

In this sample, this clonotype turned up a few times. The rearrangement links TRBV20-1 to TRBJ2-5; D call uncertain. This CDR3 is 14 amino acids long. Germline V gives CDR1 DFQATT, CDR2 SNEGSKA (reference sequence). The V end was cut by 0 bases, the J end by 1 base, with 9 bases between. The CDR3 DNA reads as TGCAGTGCTAGAGATTTGCCAGGCCAAGAGACCCAGTACTTC. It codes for CSARDLPGQETQYF.

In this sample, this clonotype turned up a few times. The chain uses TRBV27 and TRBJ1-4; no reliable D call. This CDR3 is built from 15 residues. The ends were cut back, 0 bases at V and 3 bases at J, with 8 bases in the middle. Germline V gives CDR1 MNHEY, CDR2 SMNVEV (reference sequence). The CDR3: CASSLSPGANEKLFF. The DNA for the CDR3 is TGTGCCAGCAGTTTATCCCCCGGGGCTAATGAAAAACTGTTTTTT.

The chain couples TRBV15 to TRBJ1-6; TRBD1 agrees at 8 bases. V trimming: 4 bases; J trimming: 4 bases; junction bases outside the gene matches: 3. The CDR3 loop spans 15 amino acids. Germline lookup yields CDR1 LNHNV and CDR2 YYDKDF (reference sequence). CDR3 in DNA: TGTGCCACCAGCATAGGGACAGGATATAATTCACCCCTCCACTTT. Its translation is CATSIGTGYNSPLHF.

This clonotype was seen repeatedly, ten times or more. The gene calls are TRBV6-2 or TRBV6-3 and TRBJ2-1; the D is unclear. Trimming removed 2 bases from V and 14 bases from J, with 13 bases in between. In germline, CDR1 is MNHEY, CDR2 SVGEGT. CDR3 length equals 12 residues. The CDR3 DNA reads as TGTGCCAGCAGTTACACTCAGCAAGTAGAGTTCTTC. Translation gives CASSYTQQVEFF.

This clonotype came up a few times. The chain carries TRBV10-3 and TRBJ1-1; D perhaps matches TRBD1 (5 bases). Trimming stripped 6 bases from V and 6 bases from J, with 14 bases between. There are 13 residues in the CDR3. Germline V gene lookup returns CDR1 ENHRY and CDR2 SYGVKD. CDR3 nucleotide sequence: TGTGCCATCAGCGCCCCGACAGAAGCTGAAGCTTTCTTT. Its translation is CAISAPTEAEAFF.

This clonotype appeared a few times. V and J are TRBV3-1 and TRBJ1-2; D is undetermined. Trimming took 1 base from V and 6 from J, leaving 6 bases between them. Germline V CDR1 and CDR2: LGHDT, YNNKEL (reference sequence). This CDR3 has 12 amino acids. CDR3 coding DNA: TGTGCCAGCAGCCAAGTTAAGGATGGCTACACCTTC. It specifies CASSQVKDGYTF.

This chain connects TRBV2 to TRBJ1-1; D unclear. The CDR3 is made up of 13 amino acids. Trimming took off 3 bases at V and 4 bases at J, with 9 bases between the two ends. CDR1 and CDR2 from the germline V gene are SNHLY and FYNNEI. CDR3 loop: CASSEYQSTEAFF. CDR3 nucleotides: TGTGCCAGCAGTGAGTATCAGAGCACTGAAGCTTTCTTT.

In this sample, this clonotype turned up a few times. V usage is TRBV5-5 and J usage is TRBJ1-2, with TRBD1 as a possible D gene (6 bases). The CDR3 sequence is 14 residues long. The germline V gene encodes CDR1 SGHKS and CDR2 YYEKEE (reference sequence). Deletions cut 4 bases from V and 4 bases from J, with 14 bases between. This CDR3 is CASSVPGQIYGYTF. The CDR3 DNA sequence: TGTGCCAGCAGCGTCCCGGGACAAATCTATGGCTACACCTTC.

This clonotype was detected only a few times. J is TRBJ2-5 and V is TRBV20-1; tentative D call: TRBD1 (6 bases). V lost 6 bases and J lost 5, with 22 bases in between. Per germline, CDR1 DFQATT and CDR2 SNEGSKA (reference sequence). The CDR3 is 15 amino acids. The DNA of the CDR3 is TGCAGTGCCGCCTCCAGGGGAATCACCCGGGAGACCCAGTACTTC. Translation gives CSAASRGITRETQYF.

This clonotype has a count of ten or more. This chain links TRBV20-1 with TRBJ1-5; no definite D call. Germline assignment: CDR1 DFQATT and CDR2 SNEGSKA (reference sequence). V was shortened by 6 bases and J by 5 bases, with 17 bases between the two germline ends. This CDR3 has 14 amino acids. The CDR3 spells CSAVKGKADQPQHF. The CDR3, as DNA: TGCAGTGCGGTAAAAGGGAAGGCAGATCAGCCCCAGCATTTT.

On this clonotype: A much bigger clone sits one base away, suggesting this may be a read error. The CDR3 bases are TGTGCCAGCAGCTTAGCGCATACGGGGAAGACTGAAGCTTTCTTT. Residues: CASSLAHTGKTEAFF. The chain carries TRBV7-9 and TRBJ1-1; D unclear. The CDR3 is made up of 15 amino acids. V was cut by 0 bases and J by 5 bases, with 13 bases left in between. Germline lookup yields CDR1 SEHNR and CDR2 FQNEAQ (reference sequence).

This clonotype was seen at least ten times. The CDR3 reads CASSLWQGQETQYF. CDR3 DNA: TGTGCCAGCAGCTTGTGGCAGGGACAAGAGACCCAGTACTTC. The V gene is TRBV5-6, the J gene TRBJ2-5, with D tentatively TRBD1 (5 bases). Trimming took off 1 base at V and 2 bases at J, with 9 bases between the two ends. There are 14 residues in the CDR3. The germline V gene has CDR1 SGHDT and CDR2 YYEEEE.

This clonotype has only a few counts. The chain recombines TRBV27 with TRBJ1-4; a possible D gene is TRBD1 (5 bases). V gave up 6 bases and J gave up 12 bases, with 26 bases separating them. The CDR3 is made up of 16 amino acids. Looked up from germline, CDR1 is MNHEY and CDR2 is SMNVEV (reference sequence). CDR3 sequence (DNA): TGTGCCAGCAGGAGTGACGGGGGTTTTGTGTCGCAAGAACTGTTTTTT. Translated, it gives CASRSDGGFVSQELFF.

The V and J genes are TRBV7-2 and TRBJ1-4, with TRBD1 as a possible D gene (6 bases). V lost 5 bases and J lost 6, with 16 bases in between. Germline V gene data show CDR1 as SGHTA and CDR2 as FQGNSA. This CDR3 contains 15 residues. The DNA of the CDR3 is TGTGCCAGCAGCCCCAGACAGGAGGCCTATGAAAAACTGTTTTTT. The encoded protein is CASSPRQEAYEKLFF.

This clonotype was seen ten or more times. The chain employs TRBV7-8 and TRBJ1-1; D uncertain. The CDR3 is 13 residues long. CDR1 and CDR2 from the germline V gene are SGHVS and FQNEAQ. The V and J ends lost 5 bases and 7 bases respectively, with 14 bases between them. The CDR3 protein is CASSRSLLGEAFF. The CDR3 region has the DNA TGTGCCAGCAGCCGATCCTTGCTCGGTGAAGCTTTCTTT.

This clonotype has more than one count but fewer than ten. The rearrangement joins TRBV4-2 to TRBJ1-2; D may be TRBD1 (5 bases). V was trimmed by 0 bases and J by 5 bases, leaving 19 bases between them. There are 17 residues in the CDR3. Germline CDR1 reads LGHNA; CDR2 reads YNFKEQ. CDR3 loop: CASSQEVLAEGLYGYTF. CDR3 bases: TGTGCCAGCAGCCAAGAAGTCCTCGCGGAGGGGCTGTATGGCTACACCTTC.

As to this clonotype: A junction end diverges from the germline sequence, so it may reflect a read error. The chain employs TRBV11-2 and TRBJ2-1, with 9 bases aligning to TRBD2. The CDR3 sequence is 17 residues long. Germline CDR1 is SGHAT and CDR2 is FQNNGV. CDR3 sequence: CANSLISGGGVVNEQFF. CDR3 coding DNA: TGTGCCAACAGCTTAATATCTGGCGGGGGGGTGGTGAATGAGCAGTTCTTC.

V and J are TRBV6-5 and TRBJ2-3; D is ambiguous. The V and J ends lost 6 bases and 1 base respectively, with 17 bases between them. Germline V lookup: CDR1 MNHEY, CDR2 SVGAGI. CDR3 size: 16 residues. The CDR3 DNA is TGTGCCAGCAGCCGCTGGATTGCCGAGGGCACAGATACGCAGTATTTT. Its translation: CASSRWIAEGTDTQYF.

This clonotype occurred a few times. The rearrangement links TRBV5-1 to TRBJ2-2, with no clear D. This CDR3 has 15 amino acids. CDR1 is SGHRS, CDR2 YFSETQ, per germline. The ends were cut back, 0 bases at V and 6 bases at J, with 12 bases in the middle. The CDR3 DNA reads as TGCGCCAGCAGCTTGGCGGACCAGTCGGCCGGGGAGCTGTTTTTT. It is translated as CASSLADQSAGELFF. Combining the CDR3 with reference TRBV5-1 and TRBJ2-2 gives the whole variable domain KAGVTQTPRYLIKTRGQQVTLSCSPISGHRSVSWYQQTPGQGLQFLFEYFSETQRNKGNFPGRFSGRQFSNSRSEMNVSTLELGDSALYLCASSLADQSAGELFFGEGSRLTVL.

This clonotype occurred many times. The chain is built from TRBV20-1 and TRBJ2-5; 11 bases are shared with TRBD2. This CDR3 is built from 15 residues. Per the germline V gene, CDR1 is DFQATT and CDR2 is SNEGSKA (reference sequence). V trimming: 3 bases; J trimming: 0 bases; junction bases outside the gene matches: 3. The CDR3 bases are TGCAGTGCTAGCGGGACTAGCGGTGACCAAGAGACCCAGTACTTC. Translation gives CSASGTSGDQETQYF.

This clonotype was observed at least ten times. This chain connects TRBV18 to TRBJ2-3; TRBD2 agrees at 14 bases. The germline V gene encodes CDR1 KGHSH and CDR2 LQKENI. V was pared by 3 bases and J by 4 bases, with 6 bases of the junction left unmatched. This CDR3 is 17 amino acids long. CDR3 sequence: CASSPPGLAGAADTQYF. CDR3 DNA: TGTGCCAGCTCACCTCCGGGACTAGCGGGGGCCGCAGATACGCAGTATTTT.

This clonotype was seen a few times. CDR3 DNA: TGTGCCAGCAGTTACCGGGGCTCACCCCTCCACTTT. This encodes CASSYRGSPLHF. The chain has TRBV6-6 and TRBJ1-6, with a tentative D call TRBD1 (5 bases). The CDR3 has 12 residues. The germline CDR1 and CDR2 sequences are MNHNY and SVGAGI (reference sequence). V was clipped by 2 bases and J by 10 bases, with 6 bases between them.

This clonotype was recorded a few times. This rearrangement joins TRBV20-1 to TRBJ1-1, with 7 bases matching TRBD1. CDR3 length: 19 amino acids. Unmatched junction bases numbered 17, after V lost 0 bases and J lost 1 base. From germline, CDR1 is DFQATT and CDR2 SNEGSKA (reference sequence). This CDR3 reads CSARDFRRTGDGRNTEAFF. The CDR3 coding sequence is TGCAGTGCTAGAGATTTTCGGAGGACAGGCGATGGCAGGAACACTGAAGCTTTCTTT.